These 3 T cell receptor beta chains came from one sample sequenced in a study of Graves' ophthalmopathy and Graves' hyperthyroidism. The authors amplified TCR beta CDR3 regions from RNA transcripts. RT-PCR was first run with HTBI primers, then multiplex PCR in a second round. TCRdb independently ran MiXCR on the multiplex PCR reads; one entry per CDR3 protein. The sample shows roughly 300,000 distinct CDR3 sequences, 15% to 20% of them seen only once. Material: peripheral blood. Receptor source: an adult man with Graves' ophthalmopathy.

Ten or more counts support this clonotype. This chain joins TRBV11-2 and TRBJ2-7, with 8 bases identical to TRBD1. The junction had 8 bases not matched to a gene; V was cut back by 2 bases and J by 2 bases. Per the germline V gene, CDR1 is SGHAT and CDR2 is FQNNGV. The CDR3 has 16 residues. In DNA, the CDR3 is TGTGCCAGCAGCTTAAGAGGGACAGGTGTGACCTACGAGCAGTACTTC. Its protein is CASSLRGTGVTYEQYF.

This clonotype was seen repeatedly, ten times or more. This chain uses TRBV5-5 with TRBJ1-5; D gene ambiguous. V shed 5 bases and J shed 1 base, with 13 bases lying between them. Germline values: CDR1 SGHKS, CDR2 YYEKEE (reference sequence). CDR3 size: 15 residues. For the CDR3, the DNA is TGTGCCAGCAGGGCCGGGTCCAGGAGCAATCAGCCCCAGCATTTT. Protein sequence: CASRAGSRSNQPQHF.

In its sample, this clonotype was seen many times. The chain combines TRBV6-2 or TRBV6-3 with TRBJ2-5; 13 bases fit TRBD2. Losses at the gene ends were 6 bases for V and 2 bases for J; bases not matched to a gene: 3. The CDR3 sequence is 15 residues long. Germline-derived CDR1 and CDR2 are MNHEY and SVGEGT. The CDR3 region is CASRTSGGTQETQYF. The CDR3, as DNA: TGTGCCAGCAGGACTAGCGGGGGGACGCAAGAGACCCAGTACTTC.